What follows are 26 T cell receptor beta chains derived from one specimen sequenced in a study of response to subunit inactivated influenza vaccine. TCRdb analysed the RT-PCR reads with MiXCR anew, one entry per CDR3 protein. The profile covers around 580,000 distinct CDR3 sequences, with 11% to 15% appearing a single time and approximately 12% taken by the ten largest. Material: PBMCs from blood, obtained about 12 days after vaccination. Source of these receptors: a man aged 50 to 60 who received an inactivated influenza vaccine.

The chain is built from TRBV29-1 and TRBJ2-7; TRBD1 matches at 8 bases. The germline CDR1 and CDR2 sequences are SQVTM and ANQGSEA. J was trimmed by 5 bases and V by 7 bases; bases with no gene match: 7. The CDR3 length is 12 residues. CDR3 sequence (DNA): TGCAGCGCCCGACAGGGGATCCACGAGCAGTACTTC. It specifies CSARQGIHEQYF.

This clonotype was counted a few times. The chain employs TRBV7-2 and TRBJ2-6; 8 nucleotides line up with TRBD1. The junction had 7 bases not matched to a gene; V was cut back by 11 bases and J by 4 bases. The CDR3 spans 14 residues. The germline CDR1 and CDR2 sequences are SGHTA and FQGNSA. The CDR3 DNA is TGTGCCGGAACAGGGGGATCCGGGGCCAACGTCCTGACTTTC. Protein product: CAGTGGSGANVLTF.

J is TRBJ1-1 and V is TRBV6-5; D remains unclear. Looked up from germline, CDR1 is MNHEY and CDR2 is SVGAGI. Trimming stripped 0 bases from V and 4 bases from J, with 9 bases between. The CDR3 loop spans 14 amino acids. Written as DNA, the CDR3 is TGTGCCAGCAGTTACTCTGAGGTTGGCACTGAAGCTTTCTTT. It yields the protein CASSYSEVGTEAFF.

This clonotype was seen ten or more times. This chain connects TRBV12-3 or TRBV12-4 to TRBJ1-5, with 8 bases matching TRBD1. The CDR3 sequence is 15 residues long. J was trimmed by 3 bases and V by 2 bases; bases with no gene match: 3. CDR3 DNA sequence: TGTGCCAGCAGTTTAAGCAGGGGGCTCAATCAGCCCCAGCATTTT. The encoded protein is CASSLSRGLNQPQHF.

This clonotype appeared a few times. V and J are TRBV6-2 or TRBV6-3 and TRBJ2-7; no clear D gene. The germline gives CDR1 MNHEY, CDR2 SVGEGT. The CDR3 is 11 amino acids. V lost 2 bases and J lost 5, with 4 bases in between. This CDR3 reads CASSYNDEQYF. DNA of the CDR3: TGTGCCAGCAGTTACAACGACGAGCAGTACTTC.

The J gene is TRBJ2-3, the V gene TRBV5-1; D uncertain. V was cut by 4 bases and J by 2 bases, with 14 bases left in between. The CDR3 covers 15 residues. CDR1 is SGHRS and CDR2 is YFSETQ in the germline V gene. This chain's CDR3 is CASSPGRSFTDTQYF. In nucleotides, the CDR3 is TGCGCCAGCAGCCCCGGCCGAAGCTTCACAGATACGCAGTATTTT.

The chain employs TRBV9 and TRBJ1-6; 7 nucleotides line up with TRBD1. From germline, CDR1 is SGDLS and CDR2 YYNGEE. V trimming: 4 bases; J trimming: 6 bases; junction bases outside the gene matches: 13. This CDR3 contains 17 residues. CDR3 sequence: CASSPSGRGLLNSPLHF. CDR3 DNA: TGTGCCAGCAGCCCGTCCGGAAGGGGGCTTCTTAATTCACCCCTCCACTTT. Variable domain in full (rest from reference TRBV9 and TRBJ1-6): DSGVTQTPKHLITATGQRVTLRCSPRSGDLSVYWYQQSLDQGLQFLIQYYNGEERAKGNILERFSAQQFPDLHSELNLSSLELGDSALYFCASSPSGRGLLNSPLHFGNGTRLTVT.

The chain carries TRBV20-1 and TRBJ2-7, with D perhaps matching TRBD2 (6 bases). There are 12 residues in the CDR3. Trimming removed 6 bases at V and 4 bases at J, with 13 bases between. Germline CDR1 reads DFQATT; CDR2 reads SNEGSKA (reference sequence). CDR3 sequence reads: CSAPEGRYEQYF. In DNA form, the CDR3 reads TGCAGTGCCCCGGAGGGTCGGTACGAGCAGTACTTC.

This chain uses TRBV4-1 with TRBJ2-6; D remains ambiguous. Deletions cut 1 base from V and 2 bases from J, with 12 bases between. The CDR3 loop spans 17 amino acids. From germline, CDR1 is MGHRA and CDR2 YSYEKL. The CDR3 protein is CASSQGLRLAGANVLTF. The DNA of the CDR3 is TGCGCCAGCAGCCAAGGCCTTCGACTCGCTGGGGCCAACGTCCTGACTTTC.

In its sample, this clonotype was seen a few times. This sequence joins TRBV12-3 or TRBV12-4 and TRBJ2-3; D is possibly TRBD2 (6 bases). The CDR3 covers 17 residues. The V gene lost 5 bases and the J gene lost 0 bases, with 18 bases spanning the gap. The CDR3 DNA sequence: TGTGCCAGCAGTCGAACCACCACTAGCAAGAGCACAGATACGCAGTATTTT. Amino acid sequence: CASSRTTTSKSTDTQYF.

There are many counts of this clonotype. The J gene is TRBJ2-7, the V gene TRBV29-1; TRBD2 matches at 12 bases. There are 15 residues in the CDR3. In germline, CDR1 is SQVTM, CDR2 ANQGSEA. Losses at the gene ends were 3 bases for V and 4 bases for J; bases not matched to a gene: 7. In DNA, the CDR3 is TGCAGCGTTGATACCCCGGGACTAGCGGGTTACGAGCAGTACTTC. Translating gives CSVDTPGLAGYEQYF.

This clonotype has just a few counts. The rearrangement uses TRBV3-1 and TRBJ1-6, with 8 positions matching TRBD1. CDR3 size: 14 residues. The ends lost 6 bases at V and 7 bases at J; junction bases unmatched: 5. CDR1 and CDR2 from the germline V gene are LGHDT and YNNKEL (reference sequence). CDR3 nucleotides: TGTGCCAGCAGACTCGGGACAGGAAATTCACCCCTCCACTTT. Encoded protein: CASRLGTGNSPLHF.

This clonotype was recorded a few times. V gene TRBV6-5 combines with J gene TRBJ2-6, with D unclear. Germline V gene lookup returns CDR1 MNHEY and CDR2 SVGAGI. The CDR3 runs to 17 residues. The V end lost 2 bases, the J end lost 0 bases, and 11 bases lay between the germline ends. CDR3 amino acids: CASSYRTTVSGANVLTF. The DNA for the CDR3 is TGTGCCAGCAGTTACCGGACGACCGTCTCTGGGGCCAACGTCCTGACTTTC.

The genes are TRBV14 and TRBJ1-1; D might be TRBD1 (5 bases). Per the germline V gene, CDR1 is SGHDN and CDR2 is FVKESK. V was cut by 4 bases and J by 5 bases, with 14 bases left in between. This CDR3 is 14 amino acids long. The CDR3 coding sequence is TGTGCCAGCAGCCGGGGCAGGGTAGGGACTGAAGCTTTCTTT. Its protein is CASSRGRVGTEAFF.

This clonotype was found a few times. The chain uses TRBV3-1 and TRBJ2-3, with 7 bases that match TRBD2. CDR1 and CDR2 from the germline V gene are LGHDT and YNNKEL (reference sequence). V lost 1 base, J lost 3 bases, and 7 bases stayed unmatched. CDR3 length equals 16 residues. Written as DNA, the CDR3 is TGTGCCAGCAGCCAAGGGAGGGAGGGCCTAACAGATACGCAGTATTTT. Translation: CASSQGREGLTDTQYF.

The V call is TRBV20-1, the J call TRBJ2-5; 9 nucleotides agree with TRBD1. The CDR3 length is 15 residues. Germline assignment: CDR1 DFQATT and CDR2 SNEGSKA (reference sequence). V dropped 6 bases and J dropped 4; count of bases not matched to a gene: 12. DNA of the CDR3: TGCAGTGCGCCGGCTCCGGGACAGGGTTCAGAGACCCAGTACTTC. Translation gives CSAPAPGQGSETQYF.

The CDR3 coding sequence is TGTGCCAGCACCGGTCGGACAGGGGGCTACGAGCAGTACTTC. Protein sequence: CASTGRTGGYEQYF. The V call is TRBV6-1, the J call TRBJ2-7; 10 positions agree with TRBD1. Germline CDR1 MNHNS, CDR2 SASEGT. CDR3 size: 14 residues. The V segment lost 7 bases and the J segment 3 bases; nucleotides outside the gene matches: 6.

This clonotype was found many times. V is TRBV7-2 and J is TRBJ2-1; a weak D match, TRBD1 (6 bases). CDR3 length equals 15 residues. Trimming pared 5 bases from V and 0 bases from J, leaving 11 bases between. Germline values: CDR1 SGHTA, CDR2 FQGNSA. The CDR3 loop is CASSLRTDSYNEQFF. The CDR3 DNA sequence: TGTGCCAGCAGCCTGAGGACAGACTCCTACAATGAGCAGTTCTTC.

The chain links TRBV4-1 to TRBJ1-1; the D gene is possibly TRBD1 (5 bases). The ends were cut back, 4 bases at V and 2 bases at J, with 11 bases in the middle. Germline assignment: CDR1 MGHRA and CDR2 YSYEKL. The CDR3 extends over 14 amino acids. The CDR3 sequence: CASSRRDSNTEAFF. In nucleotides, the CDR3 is TGCGCCAGCAGCCGACGGGACTCCAACACTGAAGCTTTCTTT.

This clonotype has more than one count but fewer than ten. CDR3 loop: CASSFSDRGVMNTEAFF. The CDR3 DNA reads TGTGCCAGCAGCTTTTCGGACAGGGGAGTCATGAACACTGAAGCTTTCTTT. V and J are TRBV7-2 and TRBJ1-1, with 9 bases aligning to TRBD1. This CDR3 contains 17 residues. V lost 3 bases, J lost 0 bases, and 8 bases stayed unmatched. CDR1 and CDR2 from the germline V gene are SGHTA and FQGNSA.

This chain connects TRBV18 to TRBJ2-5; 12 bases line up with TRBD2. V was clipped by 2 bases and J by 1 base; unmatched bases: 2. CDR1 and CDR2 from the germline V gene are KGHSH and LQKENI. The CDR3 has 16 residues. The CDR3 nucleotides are TGTGCCAGCTCACCAGGACTAGCGGGGATCCAAGAGACCCAGTACTTC. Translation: CASSPGLAGIQETQYF.

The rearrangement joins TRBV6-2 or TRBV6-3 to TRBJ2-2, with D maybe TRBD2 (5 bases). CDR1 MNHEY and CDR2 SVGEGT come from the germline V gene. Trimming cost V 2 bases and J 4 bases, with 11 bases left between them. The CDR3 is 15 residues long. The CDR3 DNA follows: TGTGCCAGCAGTTACCCTTCACGGGGCACCGGGGAGCTGTTTTTT. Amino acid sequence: CASSYPSRGTGELFF.

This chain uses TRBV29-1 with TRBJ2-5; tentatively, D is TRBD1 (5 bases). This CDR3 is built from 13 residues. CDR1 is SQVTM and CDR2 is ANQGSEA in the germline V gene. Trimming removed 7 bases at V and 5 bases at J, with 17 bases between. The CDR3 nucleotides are TGCAGCGCCTCTAGGTCAGGGCATGAGACCCAGTACTTC. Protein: CSASRSGHETQYF. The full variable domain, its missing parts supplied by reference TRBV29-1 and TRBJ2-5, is SAVISQKPSRDICQRGTSLTIQCQVDSQVTMMFWYRQQPGQSLTLIATANQGSEATYESGFVIDKFPISRPNLTFSTLTVSNMSPEDSSIYLCSASRSGHETQYFGPGTRLLVL.

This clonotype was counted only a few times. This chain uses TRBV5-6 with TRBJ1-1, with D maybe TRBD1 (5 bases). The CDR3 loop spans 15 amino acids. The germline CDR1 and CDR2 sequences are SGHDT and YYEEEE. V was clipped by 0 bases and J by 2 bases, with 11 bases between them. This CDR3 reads CASSLVPTANTEAFF. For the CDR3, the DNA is TGTGCCAGCAGCTTGGTCCCGACAGCTAACACTGAAGCTTTCTTT.

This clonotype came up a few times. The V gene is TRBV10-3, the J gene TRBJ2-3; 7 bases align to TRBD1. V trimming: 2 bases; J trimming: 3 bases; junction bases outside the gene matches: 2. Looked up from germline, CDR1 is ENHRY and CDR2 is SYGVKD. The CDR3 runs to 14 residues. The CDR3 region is CAISELTGTDTQYF. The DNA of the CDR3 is TGTGCCATCAGTGAGCTGACAGGGACAGATACGCAGTATTTT.

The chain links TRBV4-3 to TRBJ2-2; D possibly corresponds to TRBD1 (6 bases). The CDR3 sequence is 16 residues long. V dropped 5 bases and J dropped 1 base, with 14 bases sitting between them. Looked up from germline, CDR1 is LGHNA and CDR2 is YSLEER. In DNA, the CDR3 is TGCGCCAGCAGCAAACGGGGCAGGGGGAACACCGGGGAGCTGTTTTTT. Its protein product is CASSKRGRGNTGELFF.